There are many counts of the clone carrying this TCR beta chain. Its antigen is currently unknown. Trimming took off 5 bases at V and 7 bases at J, with 11 bases between the two ends. Germline V gene lookup returns CDR1 MNHEY and CDR2 SVGEGT. The CDR3 loop spans 12 amino acids. The sample is drawn from a study of neurological immune-mediated disorders. Study-level points and caveats: Multiple sclerosis, the disease with the least TCR clonal expansion, fell below healthy controls, whereas HTLV-1-associated myelopathy showed the most.

Each CDR3 protein is one row after TCRdb ran MiXCR on the 5' RACE reads. The sample holds roughly 62,000 distinct CDR3 sequences, 2.5% seen once. The genes are TRBV6-2 or TRBV6-3 and TRBJ1-1; D is unresolved. Sample: PBMCs. The receptor's source is a man aged 45-60 years with multiple sclerosis. This CDR3 reads CASSHPSGEAFF. The CDR3 bases are TGTGCCAGCAGTCACCCAAGCGGTGAAGCTTTCTTT.